The 20 T cell receptor beta chains presented below share a single source sample, sequenced in a study of cytomegalovirus exposure and HLA in healthy donors. Primers included in the PCR were 60 Vbeta and 13 Jbeta primers. TCRdb's table, derived via immunoSEQ multiplex PCR, lists solely in-frame clones and lacks some. The table shows about 98,000 clones, with about 81% occurring only once. What was sequenced was PBMCs. Receptors originate from a man aged 35 to 55 in good health and CMV-seronegative.

This clone was counted between two and nine times. The chain recombines TRBV11-2 with TRBJ1-2, with D maybe TRBD1 (6 bases). In germline, CDR1 is SGHAT, CDR2 FQNNGV. CDR3 size: 15 residues. Trimming shortened V by 5 bases and J by 2 bases, and 15 bases separated the two germline ends. The CDR3 DNA sequence: TGTGCCAGCAGCCGGTTGACAGGCCTCAACTATGGCTACACCTTC. This gives the protein CASSRLTGLNYGYTF.

The chain is built from TRBV14 and TRBJ1-4, with D tentatively TRBD1 (5 bases). The V and J ends lost 0 bases and 5 bases respectively, with 10 bases between them. CDR1 is SGHDN and CDR2 is FVKESK in the germline V gene. CDR3 length: 15 residues. CDR3 DNA sequence: TGTGCCAGCAGCCAAGATTGGACACGGAATGAAAAACTGTTTTTT. Translation gives CASSQDWTRNEKLFF.

In nucleotides, the CDR3 is TGTGCCAGCAGCTGGCCCCGGGGGGGCACAGATACGCAGTATTTT. Its protein product is CASSWPRGGTDTQYF. The gene calls are TRBV5-6 and TRBJ2-3; 7 bases match TRBD2. The CDR3 has 15 residues. Looked up from germline, CDR1 is SGHDT and CDR2 is YYEEEE. V lost 3 bases, J lost 1 base, and 5 bases stayed unmatched.

The chain is built from TRBV7-8 and TRBJ1-3, with D uncertain. The germline CDR1 and CDR2 sequences are SGHVS and FQNEAQ. V dropped 3 bases and J dropped 4 bases, with 10 bases sitting between them. The CDR3 is 14 residues long. Written as DNA, the CDR3 is TGTGCCAGCAGCTTCGAAATGCGAGGAAACACCATATATTTT. Its protein product is CASSFEMRGNTIYF.

The chain is built from TRBV5-6 and TRBJ2-7, with TRBD2 matching 15 bases. The CDR3 extends over 18 amino acids. Looked up from germline, CDR1 is SGHDT and CDR2 is YYEEEE. J gave up 0 bases and V 4 bases, and 8 bases lay outside the gene matches. CDR3 in amino acids: CASSPKGTSGGISYEQYF. For the CDR3, the DNA is TGTGCCAGCAGCCCCAAGGGGACTAGCGGGGGGATCTCCTACGAGCAGTACTTC. The full variable domain, rest sourced from reference TRBV5-6 and TRBJ2-7, is DAGVTQSPTHLIKTRGQQVTLRCSPKSGHDTVSWYQQALGQGPQFIFQYYEEEERQRGNFPDRFSGHQFPNYSSELNVNALLLGDSALYLCASSPKGTSGGISYEQYFGPGTRLTVT.

This sequence joins TRBV5-1 and TRBJ2-5; TRBD2 matches at 8 bases. Germline V lookup: CDR1 SGHRS, CDR2 YFSETQ. The ends lost 1 base at V and 2 bases at J; junction bases unmatched: 1. The CDR3 has 14 amino acids. In nucleotides, the CDR3 is TGCGCCAGCAGCTTGTTAGCGGGGCAAGAGACCCAGTACTTC. The encoded protein is CASSLLAGQETQYF.

The rearrangement joins TRBV9 to TRBJ2-3; 7 bases agree with TRBD2. The CDR3 has 16 amino acids. V was pared by 3 bases and J by 2 bases, with 9 bases of the junction left unmatched. Germline assignment: CDR1 SGDLS and CDR2 YYNGEE. The CDR3 here is CASSAGGTDDTDTQYF. The CDR3 coding sequence is TGTGCCAGCAGCGCCGGGGGGACGGATGACACAGATACGCAGTATTTT.

The chain is built from TRBV5-1 and TRBJ1-1, with 7 bases lining up with TRBD1. Germline CDR1 is SGHRS and CDR2 is YFSETQ. Trimming took 3 bases from V and 4 from J; bases not matched to a gene: 9. The CDR3 spans 15 residues. The CDR3, as DNA: TGCGCCAGCAGCTCCACAGGGGATGTGGGCACTGAAGCTTTCTTT. Protein product: CASSSTGDVGTEAFF.

The J gene is TRBJ1-2, the V gene TRBV30, with TRBD1 identical over 11 bases. V was pared by 2 bases and J by 4 bases, with 9 bases of the junction left unmatched. This CDR3 contains 16 residues. Germline CDR1 reads GTSNPN; CDR2 reads SVGIG (reference sequence). CDR3 loop: CAWSPPWTGGRYGYTF. The CDR3 DNA follows: TGTGCCTGGAGTCCCCCCTGGACAGGGGGCCGCTATGGCTACACCTTC.

This chain uses TRBV30 with TRBJ1-6, with D perhaps matching TRBD1 (6 bases). Trimming left V 3 bases short and J 1 base short, with 10 bases between. CDR1 and CDR2 from the germline V gene are GTSNPN and SVGIG (reference sequence). This CDR3 region has 15 residues. The CDR3 loop reads CAWSAGVSYNSPLHF. As DNA, the CDR3 is TGTGCCTGGAGCGCAGGGGTTTCCTATAATTCACCCCTCCACTTT.

This rearrangement joins TRBV6-1 to TRBJ1-1; the D gene is possibly TRBD1 (5 bases). The CDR3 contains 14 residues. V was trimmed by 10 bases and J by 5 bases, leaving 20 bases between them. In germline, CDR1 is MNHNS, CDR2 SASEGT. The CDR3 DNA reads TGTGCCACCCAAAACGTTCTTCAGGGAACTGAAGCTTTCTTT. Amino acids: CATQNVLQGTEAFF.

The rearrangement uses TRBV27 and TRBJ2-6; 10 bases are shared with TRBD1. In germline, CDR1 is MNHEY, CDR2 SMNVEV (reference sequence). The CDR3 extends over 17 amino acids. Germline trimming cut 6 bases from V and 0 bases from J; bases unmatched to any gene: 5. CDR3 nucleotides: TGTGCCAGCAGAAGTCGGGACAGGGGCTCTGGGGCCAACGTCCTGACTTTC. Translation: CASRSRDRGSGANVLTF.

This clone was counted once. The chain has TRBV9 and TRBJ2-1; 7 bases align to TRBD1. Germline V gene sequence: CDR1 SGDLS, CDR2 YYNGEE. The CDR3 totals 16 residues. With V trimmed by 0 bases and J by 5 bases, 8 bases remained unmatched. In nucleotides, the CDR3 is TGTGCCAGCAGCGTAGGGATGGGACAGCCGGACAATGAGCAGTTCTTC. Its protein is CASSVGMGQPDNEQFF. The entire variable domain, with the rest obtained from reference TRBV9 and TRBJ2-1, is as follows: DSGVTQTPKHLITATGQRVTLRCSPRSGDLSVYWYQQSLDQGLQFLIQYYNGEERAKGNILERFSAQQFPDLHSELNLSSLELGDSALYFCASSVGMGQPDNEQFFGPGTRLTVL.

The V call is TRBV2, the J call TRBJ2-5; TRBD2 might be the D (6 bases). The CDR3 has 14 residues. Germline CDR1 reads SNHLY; CDR2 reads FYNNEI. Trimming shortened V by 5 bases and J by 5 bases, and 15 bases separated the two germline ends. CDR3 amino acids: CASSPTSLAETQYF. CDR3 nucleotides: TGTGCCAGCAGTCCTACTAGCCTAGCCGAGACCCAGTACTTC.

The chain carries TRBV7-6 and TRBJ1-3; the D is unclear. This CDR3 is built from 16 residues. V lost 5 bases and J lost 5, with 19 bases in between. The germline gives CDR1 SGHVS, CDR2 FNYEAQ. The CDR3 loop reads CASSHQQRRERNTIYF. In DNA form, the CDR3 reads TGTGCCAGCAGCCATCAACAACGGAGGGAGCGAAACACCATATATTTT.

The table lists this clone with a count of one. V and J are TRBV12-5 and TRBJ2-3, with 14 bases identical to TRBD2. The CDR3 is 14 residues long. Germline V gene lookup returns CDR1 LGHNT and CDR2 FRNRAP. Trimming removed 9 bases from V and 3 bases from J; junction bases left unmatched: 2. The CDR3 DNA reads TGTGCTAGCCGACTAGCGGGGGGGACAGATACGCAGTATTTT. Its protein is CASRLAGGTDTQYF. Combining the CDR3 with reference TRBV12-5 and TRBJ2-3 gives the whole variable domain DARVTQTPRHKVTEMGQEVTMRCQPILGHNTVFWYRQTMMQGLELLAYFRNRAPLDDSGMPKDRFSAEMPDATLATLKIQPSEPRDSAVYFCASRLAGGTDTQYFGPGTRLTVL.

V usage is TRBV5-4 and J usage is TRBJ1-6; 7 bases agree with TRBD1. The J segment lost 10 bases and the V segment lost 0 bases, leaving 7 bases of the junction unmatched. This CDR3 is built from 15 residues. Germline values: CDR1 SGHNT, CDR2 YYREEE (reference sequence). Here the CDR3 reads CASSLDRGVPSPLHF. The CDR3 DNA reads TGTGCCAGCAGCTTGGACAGGGGCGTCCCCTCACCCCTCCACTTT. Drawing the rest from reference TRBV5-4 and TRBJ1-6, the complete variable domain is ETGVTQSPTHLIKTRGQQVTLRCSSQSGHNTVSWYQQALGQGPQFIFQYYREEENGRGNFPPRFSGLQFPNYSSELNVNALELDDSALYLCASSLDRGVPSPLHFGNGTRLTVT.

V gene TRBV19 combines with J gene TRBJ1-5; 7 bases are a match to TRBD1. V lost 4 bases to trimming and J lost 7 bases; unmatched junction nucleotides: 7. From germline, CDR1 is LNHDA and CDR2 SQIVND (reference sequence). The CDR3 has 14 amino acids. CDR3 bases: TGTGCCAGTAGTAACCGGGACAGAAGACAGCCCCAGCATTTT. As protein: CASSNRDRRQPQHF.

This chain uses TRBV12-5 with TRBJ2-5; 10 bases match TRBD1. V dropped 8 bases and J dropped 3; count of bases not matched to a gene: 15. CDR1 is LGHNT, CDR2 FRNRAP, per germline. The CDR3 runs to 17 residues. The CDR3 loop is CASCLVGQGVKKETQYF. The CDR3 DNA is TGTGCTAGTTGCTTAGTTGGACAGGGGGTCAAAAAAGAGACCCAGTACTTC.

This clone was found once. The genes are TRBV5-1 and TRBJ2-2, with 8 bases identical to TRBD1. This CDR3 comprises 14 residues. V shed 3 bases, J shed 3 bases, and the junction held 1 base outside the gene matches. CDR1 is SGHRS, CDR2 YFSETQ, per germline. The CDR3 coding sequence is TGCGCCAGCAGCTCGGACAGGGACACCGGGGAGCTGTTTTTT. It codes for CASSSDRDTGELFF.